These T cell receptor beta chains were read from a single sample in a study of T cells in Graves' hyperthyroidism and ophthalmopathy. TCRdb itself ran the multiplex PCR reads through MiXCR, one entry per CDR3 protein. The table lists fewer than 550,000 distinct CDR3 sequences, around a sixth of them singletons, with roughly 8% in the top ten. Specimen: blood. The receptors originated from a woman under 30 with Graves' hyperthyroidism. Each CDR3 is given with its conserved first and last residue. Some rows have no size entry. The others give once, few or many, or a class for an expanded clone.

many 14 TRBJ1-3 TRBV12-3/TRBV12-4 CASSFGGARNTIYF
many 11 TRBJ2-7 TRBV5-8 CASSINGEQYF
. 13 TRBJ2-5 TRBV4-1 CASSHPSPETQYF
. 14 TRBJ2-1 TRBV20-1 CSAGVAGGYNEQFF
many 14 TRBJ1-1 TRBV12-3/TRBV12-4 CASSFGQGGTEAFF
many 16 TRBJ2-1 TRBV4-2 CASSQEERQGAGEQFF
many 16 TRBJ2-1 TRBV7-2 CASSPSVGGSRGEQFF
. 15 TRBJ1-2 TRBV7-2 CASSLGAVFPFGYTF
few 12 TRBJ2-2 TRBV29-1 CSVVGGGMELFF
few 14 TRBJ2-4 TRBV30 CAWSGTSDKNIQYF
many 17 TRBJ2-1 TRBV20-1 CSAPRTSGRGGYNEQFF
many 17 TRBJ1-5 TRBV19 CASSITRHGTVNQPQHF
many 15 TRBJ2-7 TRBV5-6 CASSLEGPLLYEQYF
many 15 TRBJ2-3 TRBV7-9 CASSVGQGGVGTQYF
many 14 TRBJ2-7 TRBV27 CASSLTGTSYEQYF
many 12 TRBJ1-1 TRBV30 CAWTSGPRGAFF